This TCR beta chain appears in the sequencing data of a study of CD8 T cells in ankylosing spondylitis. V lost 0 bases to trimming and J lost 6 bases, with 14 bases between them. Germline loops: CDR1 MNHEY, CDR2 SVGAGI. This CDR3 is built from 16 residues. This clonotype was picked up many times. TCRdb reanalysed the 5' RACE reads using MiXCR and keeps one entry per CDR3 protein. Of 130,000 or so distinct CDR3 sequences listed, 7% were seen once; the top ten hold more than 10%. This clonotype was obtained from a male donor with ankylosing spondylitis or in good health (not recorded which). This chain connects TRBV6-5 to TRBJ2-2, with unresolved D. The sequenced sample consisted of blood, either unsorted or a sorted T cell fraction (not recorded which). CDR3 in DNA: TGTGCCAGCAGTTACTCCCGGGCTCTCGACGCCGGGGAGCTGTTTTTT. This translates into CASSYSRALDAGELFF.